These 5 T cell receptor beta chains were all obtained from the same sample, sequenced in a study of blood T cells in healthy people across ages. Combining a sample-barcoded 5' primer with a J-beta primer mix, a second PCR ran for 7 to 11 cycles. TCRdb reprocessed the 5' RACE reads via MiXCR and lists one record per CDR3 protein. The data hold some 760,000 distinct CDR3 sequences, with roughly 25% observed a single time. These data were also reused for a study on T cells of mothers and their children.

The sequencing sample was made of blood. Receptors were obtained from a boy between 10 and 17 years old in good health.

This clonotype came up a few times. The gene calls are TRBV6-6 and TRBJ1-1; no firm D call. This CDR3 spans 14 amino acids. Germline CDR1 and CDR2: MNHNY and SVGAGI (reference sequence). The germline V and J ends were trimmed by 4 bases and 0 bases, with 9 bases remaining between them. CDR3: CASSSVELNTEAFF. The CDR3, as DNA: TGTGCCAGCAGTTCAGTCGAATTGAACACTGAAGCTTTCTTT.

This clonotype showed up many times. The rearrangement links TRBV28 to TRBJ2-1; 9 bases agree with TRBD2. Trimming removed 2 bases from V and 5 bases from J; junction bases left unmatched: 10. The germline CDR1 and CDR2 sequences are MDHEN and SYDVKM. The CDR3 is 17 residues long. The CDR3 spells CASSLPLAGAYDNEQFF. CDR3 nucleotide sequence: TGTGCCAGCAGTTTACCATTAGCGGGAGCGTACGACAATGAGCAGTTCTTC.

This clonotype has just a few counts. This chain uses TRBV7-9 with TRBJ2-5; 9 bases line up with TRBD1. The DNA end is more similar to TRBJ2-7, so the J call may be wrong. This CDR3 has 16 amino acids. Germline values: CDR1 SEHNR, CDR2 FQNEAQ (reference sequence). CDR3 loop: CASSLGDRASDYEQYF. DNA of the CDR3: TGTGCCAGCAGCTTAGGGGACAGGGCGTCTGACTACGAGCAGTACTTC.

As DNA, the CDR3 is TGTGCCAGCAGTCCAAAGGGGTCGGACAATGAGCAGTTCTTC. Encoded protein: CASSPKGSDNEQFF. The chain is built from TRBV3-1 and TRBJ2-1; a weak D match, TRBD1 (5 bases). Germline V gene data show CDR1 as LGHDT and CDR2 as YNNKEL (reference sequence). The CDR3 covers 14 residues. Trimming stripped 6 bases from V and 5 bases from J, with 14 bases between.

In this sample, this clonotype turned up once. A much larger clonotype is one base distant, so this may be a read error. V and J are TRBV12-3 or TRBV12-4 and TRBJ2-5; possibly TRBD1 or TRBD2 for D (5 bases each). This CDR3 comprises 13 residues. This CDR3 is CASRPGGQETKYF. CDR3 sequence (DNA): TGTGCCAGCCGTCCTGGAGGACAAGAGACCAAGTACTTC.